This TCR beta chain was sequenced during a study of T-cell reconstitution after alpha-beta-depleted transplantation in children. Points on this clonotype: What it binds is unknown.

Study-wide points: At the one-year point after transplant, T-cell counts and TCRbeta diversity were found to come mostly from T cells that had been newly produced. Certain patients had high TCRbeta diversity at day 60, and it came from recipient T cells and thymic progenitors that survived. Reportedly, roughly two months post-transplant, alpha-beta T cells arose from several hundred expanded graft clones.

Construction of the TCRbeta library involved unique molecular identifiers. Each CDR3 protein gets one entry after TCRdb re-called the PCR reads with MiXCR. In the table there are about 490,000 distinct CDR3 sequences, over 9.5% of which are singletons. This CDR3 region has 17 residues. V gave up 5 bases and J gave up 3 bases; unmatched junction bases: 6. The TCR sequence derives from a child aged 2-15 years with inherited bone marrow failure, due to receive a stem cell transplant. The sequences come from PBMCs, collected before TCRalphabeta/CD19-depleted stem cell transplant. The V call is TRBV12-3 or TRBV12-4, the J call TRBJ2-1; 14 bases are a match to TRBD2. The CDR3 coding sequence is TGTGCCAGCAGTACAAAAGGGACTAGCGGGAGCTACAATGAGCAGTTCTTC. Translating gives CASSTKGTSGSYNEQFF.